The 17 T cell receptor beta chains below were found in one sample sequenced in a study of blood T cells in healthy people across ages (dated by TCRdb to 2015 to 2017). Libraries were made using 5' RACE. Sequencing was performed on an Illumina HiSeq 2500. A second PCR of 7 to 11 cycles was run with a J-beta primer mix and a sample-barcoded 5' primer. In TCRdb, the public reads were trimmed at Q25 with fastp and aligned with MiXCR, with productive beta chains retained. When rows share a CDR3 protein, they turn into one entry using the most common DNA and genes. The table for this sample lists about 1.6 million distinct CDR3 sequences; around 36% of them were counted only once. The top ten hold around 11% of the sample. The sample was blood. The receptors were sampled from a woman aged 30 to 39 in good health.

This clonotype has only a few counts. The V call is TRBV29-1, the J call TRBJ1-1; no definite D call. The V and J ends lost 5 bases and 4 bases respectively, with 5 bases between them. This CDR3 spans 10 amino acids. Germline V gene sequence: CDR1 SQVTM, CDR2 ANQGSEA. This chain's CDR3 is CSVSGTEAFF. In DNA, the CDR3 is TGCAGCGTTTCGGGCACTGAAGCTTTCTTT.

This clonotype was found a few times. The J gene is TRBJ1-2, the V gene TRBV6-6; the D is unclear. V was trimmed by 8 bases and J by 0 bases, leaving 7 bases between them. CDR3 size: 12 residues. Germline values: CDR1 MNHNY, CDR2 SVGAGI (reference sequence). The CDR3 region is CASLSTNYGYTF. CDR3 DNA sequence: TGTGCCAGCCTATCGACTAACTATGGCTACACCTTC.

This clonotype was detected a few times. The CDR3 region has the DNA TGCGCCAGCAGCCAAGATAGGGTATTAAAGGAGCAGTTCTTC. Translated: CASSQDRVLKEQFF. The gene calls are TRBV4-1 and TRBJ2-1; D is unclear. V lost 0 bases and J 10 bases, leaving 13 bases between the germline ends. This CDR3 is 14 amino acids long. Germline V gene lookup returns CDR1 MGHRA and CDR2 YSYEKL.

V gene TRBV7-2 combines with J gene TRBJ2-6; TRBD1 agrees at 7 bases. The V and J ends lost 8 bases and 4 bases, in that order; junction bases with no gene match: 8. CDR3 length: 15 residues. Germline assignment: CDR1 SGHTA and CDR2 FQGNSA. CDR3 residues: CASGGQALGANVLTF. The CDR3 region has the DNA TGTGCCAGCGGCGGACAGGCTCTGGGGGCCAACGTCCTGACTTTC.

The chain employs TRBV14 and TRBJ1-2; unclear D gene. V lost 4 bases to trimming and J lost 8 bases, with 14 bases between them. CDR3 length: 13 residues. The germline CDR1 and CDR2 sequences are SGHDN and FVKESK. Here the CDR3 reads CASSRNSYDGYTF. The CDR3 DNA reads TGTGCCAGCAGCCGAAATAGCTATGACGGCTACACCTTC. The entire variable domain, with the rest obtained from reference TRBV14 and TRBJ1-2, is as follows: EAGVTQFPSHSVIEKGQTVTLRCDPISGHDNLYWYRRVMGKEIKFLLHFVKESKQDESGMPNNRFLAERTGGTYSTLKVQPAELEDSGVYFCASSRNSYDGYTFGSGTRLTVV.

V usage is TRBV28 and J usage is TRBJ2-1; D tentatively reads TRBD1 or TRBD2 (6 bases each). The germline gives CDR1 MDHEN, CDR2 SYDVKM. The CDR3 sequence is 16 residues long. Trimming cost V 6 bases and J 0 bases, with 15 bases left between them. CDR3 amino acids: CASRRGGPSSYNEQFF. The CDR3 DNA is TGTGCCAGCAGGAGAGGGGGGCCCAGCTCCTACAATGAGCAGTTCTTC. Complete variable domain (other parts from reference TRBV28 and TRBJ2-1): DVKVTQSSRYLVKRTGEKVFLECVQDMDHENMFWYRQDPGLGLRLIYFSYDVKMKEKGDIPEGYSVSREKKERFSLILESASTNQTSMYLCASRRGGPSSYNEQFFGPGTRLTVL.

The chain combines TRBV28 with TRBJ2-1; D ambiguous. CDR1 and CDR2 from the germline V gene are MDHEN and SYDVKM. The CDR3 has 14 residues. The V end was cut by 6 bases, the J end by 8 bases, with 17 bases between. The CDR3 here is CASSPAGEGYEQFF. CDR3 in DNA: TGTGCCAGCAGCCCGGCTGGGGAAGGATATGAGCAGTTCTTC.

The chain joins TRBV9 to TRBJ2-3; TRBD2 matches 9 bases. Unmatched junction bases numbered 3, after V lost 0 bases and J lost 4 bases. Looked up from germline, CDR1 is SGDLS and CDR2 is YYNGEE. The CDR3 sequence is 15 residues long. The CDR3 here is CASSVVAGAADTQYF. CDR3 sequence (DNA): TGTGCCAGCAGCGTAGTAGCGGGAGCAGCAGATACGCAGTATTTT.

The chain joins TRBV4-2 to TRBJ2-4; D gene uncertain. V was pared by 0 bases and J by 0 bases, with 12 bases between. This CDR3 spans 17 amino acids. Germline-derived CDR1 and CDR2 are LGHNA and YNFKEQ. The CDR3 DNA reads as TGTGCCAGCAGCCAAGATAACGCCAACCCAGCCAAAAACATTCAGTACTTC. It encodes CASSQDNANPAKNIQYF.

The table lists this clonotype with a few counts. The V call is TRBV20-1, the J call TRBJ2-7; 13 bases are shared with TRBD2. The better agreement between TRBJ2-5 and the DNA end casts doubt on the J call. Per the germline V gene, CDR1 is DFQATT and CDR2 is SNEGSKA (reference sequence). The CDR3 contains 15 residues. As DNA, the CDR3 is TGCAGTGCAAGGACTAGCGGGAGAACTTGGAAGACCCAGTACTTC. Encoded protein: CSARTSGRTWKTQYF.

This clonotype showed up just a few times. This rearrangement joins TRBV20-1 to TRBJ1-1; D is unclear. The CDR3 has 13 residues. CDR1 is DFQATT, CDR2 SNEGSKA, per germline (reference sequence). The CDR3 reads CTQKGSGNTEAFF. The CDR3 DNA reads TGCACCCAAAAGGGTAGTGGGAACACTGAAGCTTTCTTT.

In its sample, this clonotype was seen a few times. This chain joins TRBV3-1 and TRBJ2-7; perhaps TRBD1 as D (5 bases). The V end was cut by 4 bases, the J end by 4 bases, with 14 bases between. This CDR3 spans 14 amino acids. Germline V CDR1 and CDR2: LGHDT, YNNKEL (reference sequence). The CDR3 spells CASSPSTVLYEQYF. In DNA form, the CDR3 reads TGTGCCAGCAGCCCCTCGACAGTACTATACGAGCAGTACTTC.

Turning to this clonotype: A read error may explain this, as a much larger clone is one base away. Likely a read error: the CDR3 ends without its conserved phenylalanine or tryptophan. The chain combines TRBV13 with TRBJ2-1; possible D gene TRBD1, 5 bases. Looked up from germline, CDR1 is PRHDT and CDR2 is FYEKMQ (reference sequence). The V and J ends lost 0 bases and 2 bases respectively, with 8 bases between them. The CDR3 length is 15 residues. The CDR3 is CASSLGGHPYNEQFL. The CDR3, as DNA: TGTGCCAGCAGCTTAGGGGGGCACCCCTACAATGAGCAGTTCCTC.

V and J are TRBV5-1 and TRBJ2-7; perhaps TRBD1 as D (5 bases). CDR1 is SGHRS, CDR2 YFSETQ, per germline. The CDR3 is 14 residues long. Trimming stripped 7 bases from V and 2 bases from J, with 16 bases between. The CDR3 sequence is CASDAQGPTYEQYF. The CDR3 nucleotides are TGCGCCAGCGATGCCCAGGGCCCTACCTACGAGCAGTACTTC.

As for this clonotype: This CDR3 fails to terminate in the conserved phenylalanine or tryptophan, so it likely reflects a read error. V usage is TRBV7-9 and J usage is TRBJ2-7; D remains ambiguous. V was clipped by 2 bases and J by 0 bases, with 20 bases between them. The CDR3 spans 18 residues. Per germline, CDR1 SEHNR and CDR2 FQNEAQ (reference sequence). CDR3 coding DNA: TGTGCCAGCAGCTTAAGCAGTTGGCGGCAGGTCCCCTCCTACGAGCAGTACTGC. Amino acids: CASSLSSWRQVPSYEQYC.

This clonotype was observed many times. This chain connects TRBV7-3 to TRBJ2-7, with 9 bases aligning to TRBD2. CDR1 and CDR2 (germline): SGHTA, FQGTGA. There are 14 residues in the CDR3. V shed 5 bases, J shed 3 bases, and the junction held 5 bases outside the gene matches. The DNA of the CDR3 is TGTGCCAGCAGCCCCGGGACTAGCCACTACGAGCAGTACTTC. It codes for CASSPGTSHYEQYF.

This rearrangement joins TRBV20-1 to TRBJ2-4; 8 nucleotides agree with TRBD1. The CDR3 sequence is 12 residues long. Germline V gene lookup returns CDR1 DFQATT and CDR2 SNEGSKA (reference sequence). V shed 7 bases, J shed 9 bases, and the junction held 8 bases outside the gene matches. This CDR3 reads CSGGQGAGIQYF. The CDR3 region has the DNA TGCAGTGGGGGGCAGGGGGCCGGCATTCAGTACTTC.